This TCR beta chain is from a study of beta chain features in type 1 diabetes. Expressed TCRB transcripts got sequenced, as all isolated RNA was reverse transcribed. Generated by immunoSEQ multiplex PCR, the TCRdb table keeps only in-frame clones and is missing some. The repertoire holds about 30,000 clones, with 50% to 65% as singletons. The CDR3 is 19 amino acids. V was pared by 8 bases and J by 0 bases, with 15 bases of the junction left unmatched. Germline CDR1 and CDR2: MDHEN and SYDVKM. Turning to this clone: As yet, its antigen is unknown.

Study-wide results and caveats: More deletions and fewer insertions at VDJ junctions were found in patients with type 1 diabetes. Any HLA-type effect on TCRB rearrangement remained unresolved here. Within the patient group, naive, central memory and Treg TCRB repertoires appeared more similar to each other than within healthy donors. Among all four CD4+ subsets, Type 1 diabetes patients had TCRB CDR3s that were moderately but significantly shorter.

The sequence was obtained from a woman between 18 and 30 years old with type 1 diabetes. The chain carries TRBV28 and TRBJ1-5; 11 bases agree with TRBD1. The specimen sequenced was Tregs from blood. This chain's CDR3 is CASSSSWDRGVYSNQPQHF. The CDR3 coding sequence is TGTGCCAGCTCCTCCTCCTGGGACAGGGGGGTTTATAGCAATCAGCCCCAGCATTTT.